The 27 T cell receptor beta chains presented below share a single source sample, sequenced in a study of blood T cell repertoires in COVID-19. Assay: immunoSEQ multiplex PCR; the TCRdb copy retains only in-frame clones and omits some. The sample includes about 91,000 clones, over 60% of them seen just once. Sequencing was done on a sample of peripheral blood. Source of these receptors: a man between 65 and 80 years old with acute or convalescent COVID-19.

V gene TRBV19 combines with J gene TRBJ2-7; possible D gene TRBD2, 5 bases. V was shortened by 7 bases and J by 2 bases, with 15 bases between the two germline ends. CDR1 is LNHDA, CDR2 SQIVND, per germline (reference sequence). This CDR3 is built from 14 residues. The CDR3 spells CASNNKRLPYEQYF. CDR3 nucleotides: TGTGCCAGTAATAATAAGCGGCTTCCCTACGAGCAGTACTTC.

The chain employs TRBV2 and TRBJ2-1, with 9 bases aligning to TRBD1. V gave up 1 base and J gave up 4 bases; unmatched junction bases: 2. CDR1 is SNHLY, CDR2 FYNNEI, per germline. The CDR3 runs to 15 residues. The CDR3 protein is CASSEEGTGYNEQFF. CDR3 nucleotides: TGTGCCAGCAGTGAAGAGGGGACAGGGTACAATGAGCAGTTCTTC.

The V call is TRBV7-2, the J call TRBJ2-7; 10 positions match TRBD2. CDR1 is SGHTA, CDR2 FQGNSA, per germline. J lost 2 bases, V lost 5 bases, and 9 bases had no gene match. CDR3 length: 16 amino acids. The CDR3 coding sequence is TGTGCCAGCAGCCCAGGGGGACTAGCGTTTACCTACGAGCAGTACTTC. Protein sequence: CASSPGGLAFTYEQYF.

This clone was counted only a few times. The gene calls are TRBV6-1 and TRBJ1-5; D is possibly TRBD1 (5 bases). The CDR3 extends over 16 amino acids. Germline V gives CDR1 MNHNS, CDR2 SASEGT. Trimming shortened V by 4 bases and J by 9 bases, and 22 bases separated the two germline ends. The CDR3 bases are TGTGCCAGCAGTGGGGGCGGGAGGGGTATGGTGCGGCCCCAGCATTTT. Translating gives CASSGGGRGMVRPQHF.

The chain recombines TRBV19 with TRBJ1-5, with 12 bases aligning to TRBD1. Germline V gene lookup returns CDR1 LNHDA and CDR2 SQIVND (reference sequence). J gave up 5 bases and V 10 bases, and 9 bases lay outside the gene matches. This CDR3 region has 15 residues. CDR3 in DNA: TGTGCCACTAACCGGGACAGGGGGCTCGATCAGCCCCAGCATTTT. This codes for CATNRDRGLDQPQHF. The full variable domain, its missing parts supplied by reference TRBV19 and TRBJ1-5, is DGGITQSPKYLFRKEGQNVTLSCEQNLNHDAMYWYRQDPGQGLRLIYYSQIVNDFQKGDIAEGYSVSREKKESFPLTVTSAQKNPTAFYLCATNRDRGLDQPQHFGDGTRLSIL.

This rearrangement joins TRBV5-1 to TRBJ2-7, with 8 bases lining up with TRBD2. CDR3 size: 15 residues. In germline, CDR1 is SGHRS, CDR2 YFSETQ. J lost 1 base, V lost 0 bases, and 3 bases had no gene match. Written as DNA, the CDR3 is TGCGCCAGCAGCTTGGTAGCGGGATCATCCTACGAGCAGTACTTC. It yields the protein CASSLVAGSSYEQYF.

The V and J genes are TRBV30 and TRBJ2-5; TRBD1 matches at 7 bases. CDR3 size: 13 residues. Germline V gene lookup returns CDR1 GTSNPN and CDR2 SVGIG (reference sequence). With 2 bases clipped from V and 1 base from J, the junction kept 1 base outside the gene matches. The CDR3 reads CAWSRDSQETQYF. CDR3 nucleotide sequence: TGTGCCTGGAGTAGGGACAGCCAAGAGACCCAGTACTTC.

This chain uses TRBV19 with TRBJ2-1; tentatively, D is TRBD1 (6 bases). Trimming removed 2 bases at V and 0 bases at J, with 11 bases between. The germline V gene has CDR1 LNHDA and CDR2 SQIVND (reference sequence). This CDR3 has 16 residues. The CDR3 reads CASSIWQGSSYNEQFF. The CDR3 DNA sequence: TGTGCCAGTAGTATATGGCAGGGGAGCTCCTACAATGAGCAGTTCTTC.

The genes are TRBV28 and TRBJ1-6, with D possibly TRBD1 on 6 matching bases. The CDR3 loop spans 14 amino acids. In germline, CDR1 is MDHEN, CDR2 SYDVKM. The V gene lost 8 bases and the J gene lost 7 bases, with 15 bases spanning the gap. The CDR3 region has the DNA TGTGCCAGCGAGAAGCGGCAGGGGAATTCACCCCTCCACTTT. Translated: CASEKRQGNSPLHF.

The CDR3 nucleotides are TGTGCCATCAGGGGGACAGGGGACAATAACTATGGCTACACCTTC. The encoded protein is CAIRGTGDNNYGYTF. The chain couples TRBV10-3 to TRBJ1-2; 10 bases agree with TRBD1. The CDR3 is 15 residues long. CDR1 and CDR2 (germline): ENHRY, SYGVKD. The ends lost 6 bases at V and 1 base at J; junction bases unmatched: 5.

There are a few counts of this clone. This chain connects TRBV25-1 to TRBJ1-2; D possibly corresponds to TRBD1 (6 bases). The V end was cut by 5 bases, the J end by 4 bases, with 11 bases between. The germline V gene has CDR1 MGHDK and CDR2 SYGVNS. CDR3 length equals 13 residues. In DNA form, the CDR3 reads TGTGCCAGCAGTCCCCCGGACAGCTATGGCTACACCTTC. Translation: CASSPPDSYGYTF.

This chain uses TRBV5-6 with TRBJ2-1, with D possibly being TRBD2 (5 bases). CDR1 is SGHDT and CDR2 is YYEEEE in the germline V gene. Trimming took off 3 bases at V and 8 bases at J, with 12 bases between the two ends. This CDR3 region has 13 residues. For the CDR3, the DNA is TGTGCCAGCAGCTCTGGGAGTCGCCATGAGCAGTTCTTC. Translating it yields CASSSGSRHEQFF.

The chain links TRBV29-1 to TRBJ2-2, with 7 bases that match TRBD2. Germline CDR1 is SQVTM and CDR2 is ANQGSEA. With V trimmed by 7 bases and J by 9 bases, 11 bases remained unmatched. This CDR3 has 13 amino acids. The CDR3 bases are TGCAGCGGTGGGCTGGGGGGGAGTCGGGAGCTGTTTTTT. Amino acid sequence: CSGGLGGSRELFF.

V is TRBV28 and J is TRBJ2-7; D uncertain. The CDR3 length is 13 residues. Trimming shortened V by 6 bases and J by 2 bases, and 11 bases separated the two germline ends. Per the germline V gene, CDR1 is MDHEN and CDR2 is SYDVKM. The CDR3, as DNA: TGTGCCAGCAGCCCCGGGTTTCCCTACGAGCAGTACTTC. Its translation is CASSPGFPYEQYF.

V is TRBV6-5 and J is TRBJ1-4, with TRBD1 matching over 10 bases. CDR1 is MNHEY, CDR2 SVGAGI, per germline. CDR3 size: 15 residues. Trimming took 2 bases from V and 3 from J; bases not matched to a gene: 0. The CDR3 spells CASSYGQGANEKLFF. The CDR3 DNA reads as TGTGCCAGCAGTTACGGACAGGGGGCTAATGAAAAACTGTTTTTT.

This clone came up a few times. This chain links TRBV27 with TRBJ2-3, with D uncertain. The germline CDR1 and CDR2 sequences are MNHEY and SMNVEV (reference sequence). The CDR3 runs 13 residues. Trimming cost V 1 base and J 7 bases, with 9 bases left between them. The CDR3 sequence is CASSLLASNTQYF. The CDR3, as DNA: TGTGCCAGCAGTTTATTGGCTAGTAATACGCAGTATTTT.

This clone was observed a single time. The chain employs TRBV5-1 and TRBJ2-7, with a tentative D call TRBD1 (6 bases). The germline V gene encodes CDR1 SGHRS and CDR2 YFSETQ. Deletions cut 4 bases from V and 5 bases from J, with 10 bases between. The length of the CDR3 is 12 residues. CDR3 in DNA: TGCGCCAGCAGCCGGGACACGGACGAGCAGTACTTC. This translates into CASSRDTDEQYF.

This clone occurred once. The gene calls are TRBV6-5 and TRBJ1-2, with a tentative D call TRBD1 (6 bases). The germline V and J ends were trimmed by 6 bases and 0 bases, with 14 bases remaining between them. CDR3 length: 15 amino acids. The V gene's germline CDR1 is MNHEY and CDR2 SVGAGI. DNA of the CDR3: TGTGCCAGCAGAAGTATAGGGGGATCTAACTATGGCTACACCTTC. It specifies CASRSIGGSNYGYTF.

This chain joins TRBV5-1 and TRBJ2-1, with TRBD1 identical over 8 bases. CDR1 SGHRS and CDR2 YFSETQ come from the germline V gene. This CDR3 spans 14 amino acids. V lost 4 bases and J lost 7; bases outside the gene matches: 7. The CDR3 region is CASSPGTGGNEQFF. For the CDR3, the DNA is TGCGCCAGCAGCCCCGGGACAGGTGGGAATGAGCAGTTCTTC.

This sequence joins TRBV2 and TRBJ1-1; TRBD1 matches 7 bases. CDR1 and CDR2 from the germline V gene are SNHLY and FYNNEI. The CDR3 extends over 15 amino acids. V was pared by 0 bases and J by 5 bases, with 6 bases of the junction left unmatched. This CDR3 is CASSEAQQGLTEAFF. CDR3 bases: TGTGCCAGCAGTGAAGCGCAACAGGGGTTAACTGAAGCTTTCTTT.

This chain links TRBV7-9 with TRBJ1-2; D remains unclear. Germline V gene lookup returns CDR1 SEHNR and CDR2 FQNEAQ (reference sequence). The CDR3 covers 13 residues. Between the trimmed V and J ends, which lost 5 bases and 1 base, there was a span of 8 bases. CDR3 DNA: TGTGCCAGCAGCGCCGGAGTTAACTATGGCTACACCTTC. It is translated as CASSAGVNYGYTF.

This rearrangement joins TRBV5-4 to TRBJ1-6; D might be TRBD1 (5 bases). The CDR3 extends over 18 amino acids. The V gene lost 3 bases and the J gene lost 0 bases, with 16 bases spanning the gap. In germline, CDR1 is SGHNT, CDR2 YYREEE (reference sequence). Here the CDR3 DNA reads TGTGCCAGCAGCTCCGGGACTCTTCCGAGCTCCTATAATTCACCCCTCCACTTT. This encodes CASSSGTLPSSYNSPLHF.

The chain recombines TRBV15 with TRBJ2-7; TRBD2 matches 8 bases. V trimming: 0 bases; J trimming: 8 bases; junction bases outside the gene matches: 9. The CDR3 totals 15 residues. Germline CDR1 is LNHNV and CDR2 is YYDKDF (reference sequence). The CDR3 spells CATSRDRAGETKQYF. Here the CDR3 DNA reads TGTGCCACCAGCAGAGATCGAGCGGGAGAGACGAAGCAGTACTTC.

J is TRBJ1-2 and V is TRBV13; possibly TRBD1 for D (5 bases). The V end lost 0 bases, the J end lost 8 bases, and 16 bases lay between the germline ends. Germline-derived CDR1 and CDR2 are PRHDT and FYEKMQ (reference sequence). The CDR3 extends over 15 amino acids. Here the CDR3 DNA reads TGTGCCAGCAGCTTAGGCCCGGTCAGGGTGTGGGGCTACACCTTC. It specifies CASSLGPVRVWGYTF.

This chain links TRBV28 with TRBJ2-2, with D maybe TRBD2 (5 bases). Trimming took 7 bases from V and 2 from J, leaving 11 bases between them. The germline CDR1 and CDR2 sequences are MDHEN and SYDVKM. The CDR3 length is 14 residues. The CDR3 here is CASMAGLNTGELFF. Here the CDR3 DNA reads TGTGCCAGCATGGCAGGACTTAACACCGGGGAGCTGTTTTTT.

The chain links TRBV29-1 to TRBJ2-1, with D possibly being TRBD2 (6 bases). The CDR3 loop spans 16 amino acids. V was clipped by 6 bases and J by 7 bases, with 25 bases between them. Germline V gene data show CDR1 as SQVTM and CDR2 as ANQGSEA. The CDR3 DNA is TGCAGCGTAACACCGGGACTCCGAGGGTATCAGAATGAGCAGTTCTTC. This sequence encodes CSVTPGLRGYQNEQFF.

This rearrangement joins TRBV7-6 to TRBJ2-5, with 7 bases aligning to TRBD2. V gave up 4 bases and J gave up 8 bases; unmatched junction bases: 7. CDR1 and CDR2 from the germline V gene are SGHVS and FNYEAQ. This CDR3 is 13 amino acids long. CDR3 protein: CASSYRTRQTQYF. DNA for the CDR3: TGTGCCAGCAGCTATAGGACTAGGCAAACCCAGTACTTC.